This TCR beta chain is from a study of blood T cell repertoires in COVID-19. Study as a whole: T cells, B-cell-depleted T cells, or PBMCs supplied cDNA or gDNA.

Profiling relied on immunoSEQ multiplex PCR, and the TCRdb table lists in-frame clones only, not all of them. Of about 160,000 clones detected, around 81% appear once; the ten largest clones hold around 10%. V gave up 3 bases and J gave up 5 bases; unmatched junction bases: 6. The CDR3 spans 15 residues. CDR1 DFQATT and CDR2 SNEGSKA come from the germline V gene (reference sequence). The sample taken for sequencing was peripheral blood. The V gene is TRBV20-1, the J gene TRBJ1-6; the match to TRBD1 covers 8 bases. This clonotype originated in a man aged 60 to 69 with active or convalescent COVID-19. CDR3 nucleotide sequence: TGCAGTGCTAGTGTCCAGGGGGCTAATAATTCACCCCTCCACTTT. Translated, it gives CSASVQGANNSPLHF.